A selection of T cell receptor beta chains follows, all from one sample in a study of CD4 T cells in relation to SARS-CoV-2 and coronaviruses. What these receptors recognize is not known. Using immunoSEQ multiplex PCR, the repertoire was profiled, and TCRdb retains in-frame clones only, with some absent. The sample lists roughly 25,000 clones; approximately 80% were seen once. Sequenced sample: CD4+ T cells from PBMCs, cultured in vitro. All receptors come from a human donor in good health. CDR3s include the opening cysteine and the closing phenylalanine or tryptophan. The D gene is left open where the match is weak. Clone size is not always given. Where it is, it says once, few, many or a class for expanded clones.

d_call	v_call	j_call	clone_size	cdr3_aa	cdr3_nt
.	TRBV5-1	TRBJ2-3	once	CASRSGSTDTQYF	TGCGCCAGCAGGAGCGGGAGCACAGATACGCAGTATTTT
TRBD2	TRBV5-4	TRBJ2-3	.	CASRTGTSGVDTQYF	TGTGCCAGCAGGACCGGGACTAGCGGGGTAGATACGCAGTATTTT
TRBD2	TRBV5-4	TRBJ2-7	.	CASRPGTSGTHYEQYF	TGTGCCAGCAGACCCGGTACTAGCGGGACCCACTACGAGCAGTACTTC
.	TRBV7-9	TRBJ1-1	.	CASSLGAQNTEAFF	TGTGCCAGCAGCTTAGGGGCTCAGAACACTGAAGCTTTCTTT
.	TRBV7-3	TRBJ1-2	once	CASSLNREGGYTF	TGTGCCAGCAGCTTAAACAGGGAGGGTGGCTACACCTTC
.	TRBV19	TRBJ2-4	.	CASSYAVAPTSAKNIQYF	TGTGCCAGTAGTTATGCCGTAGCACCCACTTCGGCCAAAAACATTCAGTACTTC
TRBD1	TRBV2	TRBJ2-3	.	CASRITGESTDTQYF	TGTGCCAGCAGAATTACAGGGGAAAGCACAGATACGCAGTATTTT
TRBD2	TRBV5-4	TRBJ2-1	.	CASSPGTSGVGNEQFF	TGTGCCAGCAGCCCCGGGACTAGCGGAGTAGGGAATGAGCAGTTCTTC
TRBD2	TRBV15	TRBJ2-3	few	CATSRGLAARTDTQYF	TGTGCCACCAGCAGAGGACTAGCGGCACGCACAGATACGCAGTATTTT
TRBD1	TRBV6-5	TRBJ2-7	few	CASTTRQGSTYEQYF	TGTGCCAGCACCACCCGACAGGGCTCCACCTACGAGCAGTACTTC
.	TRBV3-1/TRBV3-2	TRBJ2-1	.	CASSNRDNEQFF	TGTGCCAGCAGTAATCGAGACAATGAGCAGTTCTTC
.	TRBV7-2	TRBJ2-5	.	CASSPSQPRGTQYF	TGTGCCAGCAGCCCCTCACAGCCCCGGGGGACCCAGTACTTC
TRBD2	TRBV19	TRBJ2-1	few	CASSPTSGSRGEQFF	TGTGCCAGTAGTCCGACTAGCGGGAGTCGTGGTGAGCAGTTCTTC
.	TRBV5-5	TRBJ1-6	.	CASSLLAGASGVNSPLHF	TGTGCCAGCAGCTTGTTAGCGGGGGCTTCCGGGGTTAATTCACCCCTCCACTTT
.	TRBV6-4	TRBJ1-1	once	CASSDGENTEAFF	TGTGCCAGCAGTGACGGGGAGAACACTGAAGCTTTCTTT
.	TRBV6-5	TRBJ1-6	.	CASSSDSFSYNSPLHF	TGTGCCAGCAGTTCGGACTCCTTTAGCTATAATTCACCCCTCCACTTT
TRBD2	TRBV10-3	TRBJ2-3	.	CAIRAGTSDGTDTQYF	TGTGCCATCAGGGCCGGGACTAGCGACGGCACAGATACGCAGTATTTT
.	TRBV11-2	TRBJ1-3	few	CASSTTDRWSSGNTIYF	TGTGCCAGCAGTACAACGGACCGCTGGAGCTCTGGAAACACCATATATTTT
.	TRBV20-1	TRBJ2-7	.	CSADRSSEQYF	TGCAGTGCTGATCGGAGTAGTGAGCAGTACTTC
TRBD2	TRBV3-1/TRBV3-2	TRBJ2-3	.	CASSLAGQDTQYF	TGTGCCAGCAGCCTAGCGGGCCAAGATACGCAGTATTTT
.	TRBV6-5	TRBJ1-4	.	CASRDPGRRNEKLFF	TGTGCCAGCAGAGACCCGGGACGGAGGAATGAAAAACTGTTTTTT
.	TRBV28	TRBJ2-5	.	CASSFVDREETQYF	TGTGCCAGCAGTTTCGTTGACAGAGAAGAGACCCAGTACTTC
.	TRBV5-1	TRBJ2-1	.	CASSLALGFEQFF	TGCGCCAGCAGCTTGGCCCTAGGTTTCGAGCAGTTCTTC
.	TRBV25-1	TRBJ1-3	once	CASRESGSGNTIYF	TGTGCCAGCAGGGAGTCTGGATCGGGAAACACCATATATTTT
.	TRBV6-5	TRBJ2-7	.	CASREDGRSSYEQYF	TGTGCCAGCAGGGAGGACGGAAGAAGCTCCTACGAGCAGTACTTC
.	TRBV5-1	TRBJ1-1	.	CASKESGLGTEAFF	TGCGCCAGCAAGGAATCAGGGTTGGGGACTGAAGCTTTCTTT
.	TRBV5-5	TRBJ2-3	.	CASSFSPAGTDTQYF	TGTGCCAGCAGCTTTTCCCCGGCCGGCACAGATACGCAGTATTTT
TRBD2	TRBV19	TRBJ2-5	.	CASRARGGLAGFTQYF	TGTGCCAGTAGGGCCAGGGGTGGACTAGCGGGATTTACCCAGTACTTC
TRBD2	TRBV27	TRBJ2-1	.	CASTPGLAENEQFF	TGTGCCAGCACCCCGGGACTAGCGGAGAATGAGCAGTTCTTC
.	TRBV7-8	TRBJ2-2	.	CASSPSGYLAGELFF	TGTGCCAGCAGCCCATCGGGATATCTTGCCGGGGAGCTGTTTTTT
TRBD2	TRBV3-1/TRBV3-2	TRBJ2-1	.	CASSKLAGGTSSYNEQFF	TGTGCCAGCAGCAAATTAGCGGGGGGGACCAGCTCCTACAATGAGCAGTTCTTC
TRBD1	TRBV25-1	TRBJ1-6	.	CASSNQDRVNSPLHF	TGTGCCAGCAGTAACCAGGACAGGGTAAATTCACCCCTCCACTTT
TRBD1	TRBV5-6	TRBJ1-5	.	CASTNRGVSNQPQHF	TGTGCCAGCACGAACAGGGGTGTCAGCAATCAGCCCCAGCATTTT
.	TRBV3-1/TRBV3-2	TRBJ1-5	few	CASSQAGQQWPQHF	TGTGCCAGCAGCCAAGCGGGCCAGCAGTGGCCCCAGCATTTT
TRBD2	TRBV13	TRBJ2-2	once	CASSLSIRGLAGGNTGELFF	TGTGCCAGCAGCTTAAGTATTCGTGGACTAGCGGGAGGGAACACCGGGGAGCTGTTTTTT
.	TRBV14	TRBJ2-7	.	CASSQFVTSKQYF	TGTGCCAGCAGCCAATTCGTAACATCGAAGCAGTACTTC
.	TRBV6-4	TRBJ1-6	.	CASSDFKVSSYNSPLHF	TGTGCCAGCAGTGACTTCAAGGTCAGCTCCTATAATTCACCCCTCCACTTT
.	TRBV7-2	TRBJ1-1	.	CASSFFAAEAFF	TGTGCCAGCAGCTTCTTTGCGGCTGAAGCTTTCTTT
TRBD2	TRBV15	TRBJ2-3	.	CATSPSRGGVTDTQYF	TGTGCCACCAGCCCCAGTCGGGGGGGGGTTACAGATACGCAGTATTTT
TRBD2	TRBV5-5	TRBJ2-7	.	CASSVSGTSGSEQYF	TGTGCCAGCAGCGTCTCCGGGACTAGCGGGAGCGAGCAGTACTTC
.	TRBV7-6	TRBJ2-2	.	CASSEGLIDTGELFF	TGTGCCAGCAGCGAGGGACTCATAGACACCGGGGAGCTGTTTTTT
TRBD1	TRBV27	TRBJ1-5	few	CASSARGQSSNQPQHF	TGTGCCAGCAGTGCCCGGGGACAGTCTAGCAATCAGCCCCAGCATTTT